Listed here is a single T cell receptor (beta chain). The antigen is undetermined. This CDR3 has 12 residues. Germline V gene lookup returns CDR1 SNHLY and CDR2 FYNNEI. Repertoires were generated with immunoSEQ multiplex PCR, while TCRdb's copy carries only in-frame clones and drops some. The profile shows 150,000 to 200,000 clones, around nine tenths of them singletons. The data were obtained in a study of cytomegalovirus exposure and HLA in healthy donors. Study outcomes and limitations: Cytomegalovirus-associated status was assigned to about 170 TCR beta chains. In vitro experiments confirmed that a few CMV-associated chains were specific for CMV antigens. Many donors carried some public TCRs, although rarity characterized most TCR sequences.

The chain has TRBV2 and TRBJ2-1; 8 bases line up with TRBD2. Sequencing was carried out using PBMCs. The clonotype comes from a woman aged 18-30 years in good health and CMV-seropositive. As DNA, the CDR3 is TGTAGCGGCCTAGCGGGTGCGAATGAGCAGTTCTTC. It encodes CSGLAGANEQFF. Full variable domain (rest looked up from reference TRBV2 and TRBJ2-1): EPEVTQTPSHQVTQMGQEVILRCVPISNHLYFYWYRQILGQKVEFLVSFYNNEISEKSEIFDDQFSVERPDGSNFTLKIRSTKLEDSAMYFCSGLAGANEQFFGPGTRLTVL.